Reported below is one TCR beta chain. A junction end diverges from the germline sequence, so it may reflect a read error. The CDR3 totals 15 residues. CDR1 SSHAT and CDR2 FNYEAQ come from the germline V gene (reference sequence). This specimen belongs to a study of blood T cell repertoires in COVID-19. Sequenced by immunoSEQ multiplex PCR; TCRdb stores in-frame clones only, minus some. The table shows fewer than 200,000 clones, with approximately 85% occurring only once. The chain is built from TRBV7-7 and TRBJ2-3, with 11 nucleotides matching TRBD2. Sequencing was carried out using peripheral blood. The receptor comes from a woman aged 60-75 years with acute or convalescent COVID-19. CDR3 residues: CASSSGLAGTDTQYF. The CDR3, as DNA: TGTGCTAGCAGCTCGGGACTAGCGGGCACAGATACGCAGTATTTT.